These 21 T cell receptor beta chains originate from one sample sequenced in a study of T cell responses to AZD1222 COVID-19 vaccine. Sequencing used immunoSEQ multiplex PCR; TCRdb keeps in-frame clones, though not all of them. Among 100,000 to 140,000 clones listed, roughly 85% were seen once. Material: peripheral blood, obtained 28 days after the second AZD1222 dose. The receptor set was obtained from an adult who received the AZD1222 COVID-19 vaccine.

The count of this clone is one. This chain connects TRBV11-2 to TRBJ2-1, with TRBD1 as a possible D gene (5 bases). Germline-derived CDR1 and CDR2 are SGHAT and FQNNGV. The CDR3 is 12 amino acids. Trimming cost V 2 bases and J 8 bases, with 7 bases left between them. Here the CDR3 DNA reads TGTGCCAGCAGCTTAAAGGGGTATGAGCAGTTCTTC. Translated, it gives CASSLKGYEQFF.

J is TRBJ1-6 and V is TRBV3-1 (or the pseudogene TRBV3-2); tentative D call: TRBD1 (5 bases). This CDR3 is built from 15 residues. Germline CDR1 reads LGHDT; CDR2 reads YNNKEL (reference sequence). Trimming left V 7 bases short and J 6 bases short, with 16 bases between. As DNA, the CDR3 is TGTGCCAGCACCCTAGGGACGGTACCTAATTCACCCCTCCACTTT. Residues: CASTLGTVPNSPLHF.

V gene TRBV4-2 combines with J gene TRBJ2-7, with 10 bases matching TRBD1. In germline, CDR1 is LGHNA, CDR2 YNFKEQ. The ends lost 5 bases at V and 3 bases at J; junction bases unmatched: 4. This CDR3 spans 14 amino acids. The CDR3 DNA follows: TGTGCCAGCAGCTCCGGACAGGGGGACTACGAGCAGTACTTC. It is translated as CASSSGQGDYEQYF.

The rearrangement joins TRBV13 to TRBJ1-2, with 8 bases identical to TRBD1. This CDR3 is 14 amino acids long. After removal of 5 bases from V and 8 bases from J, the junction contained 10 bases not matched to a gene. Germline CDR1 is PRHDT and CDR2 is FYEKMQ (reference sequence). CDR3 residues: CASSVIGQGGGYTF. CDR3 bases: TGTGCCAGCAGCGTTATAGGACAGGGAGGAGGCTACACCTTC.

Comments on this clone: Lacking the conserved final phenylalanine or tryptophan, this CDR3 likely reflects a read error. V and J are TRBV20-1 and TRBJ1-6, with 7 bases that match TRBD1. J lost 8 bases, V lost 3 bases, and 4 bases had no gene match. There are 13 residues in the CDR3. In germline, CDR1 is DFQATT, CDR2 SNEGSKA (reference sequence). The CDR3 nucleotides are TGCAGTGCTAGTAGAGACAGGGATTCACCCCTCCACGTT. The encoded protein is CSASRDRDSPLHV.

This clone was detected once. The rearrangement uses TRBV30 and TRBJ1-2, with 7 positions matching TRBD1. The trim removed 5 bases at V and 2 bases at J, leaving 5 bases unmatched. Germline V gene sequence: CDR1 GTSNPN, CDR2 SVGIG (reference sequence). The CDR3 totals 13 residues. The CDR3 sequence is CAWRDSGNYGYTF. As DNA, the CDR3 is TGTGCCTGGCGGGACAGTGGGAACTATGGCTACACCTTC.

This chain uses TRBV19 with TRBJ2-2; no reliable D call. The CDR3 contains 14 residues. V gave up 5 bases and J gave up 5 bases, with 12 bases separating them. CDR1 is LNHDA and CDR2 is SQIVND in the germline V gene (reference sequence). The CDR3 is CASSALLGTGELFF. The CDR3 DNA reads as TGTGCCAGTAGTGCCCTGTTAGGGACCGGGGAGCTGTTTTTT.

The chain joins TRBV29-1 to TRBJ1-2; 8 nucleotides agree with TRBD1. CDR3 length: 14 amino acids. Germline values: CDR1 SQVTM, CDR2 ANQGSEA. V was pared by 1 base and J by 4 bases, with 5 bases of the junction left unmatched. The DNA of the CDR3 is TGCAGCGTTGAAGGGACAGGGACTAGCTATGGCTACACCTTC. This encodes CSVEGTGTSYGYTF.

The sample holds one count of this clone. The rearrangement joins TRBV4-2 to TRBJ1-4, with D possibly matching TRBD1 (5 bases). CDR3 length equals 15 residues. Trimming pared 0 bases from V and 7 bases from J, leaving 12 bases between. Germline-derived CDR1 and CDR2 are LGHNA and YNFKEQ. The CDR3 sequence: CASSQDLGGGEKLFF. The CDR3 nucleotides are TGTGCCAGCAGCCAAGATCTGGGGGGGGGTGAAAAACTGTTTTTT.

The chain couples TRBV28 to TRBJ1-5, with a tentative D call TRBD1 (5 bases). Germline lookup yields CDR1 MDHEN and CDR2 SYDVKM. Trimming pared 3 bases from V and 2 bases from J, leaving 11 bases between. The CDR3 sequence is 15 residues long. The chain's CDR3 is CASSLEGLGNQPQHF. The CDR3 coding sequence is TGTGCCAGCAGTTTGGAGGGGTTGGGCAATCAGCCCCAGCATTTT.

The CDR3 nucleotides are TGTGCCAGCAGCTCACGAGGGGGGGCATCCTACAATGAGCAGTTCTTC. It yields the protein CASSSRGGASYNEQFF. The rearrangement links TRBV7-9 to TRBJ2-1, with TRBD2 as a possible D gene (7 bases). The V gene lost 4 bases and the J gene lost 1 base, with 14 bases spanning the gap. CDR3 length equals 16 residues. The germline gives CDR1 SEHNR, CDR2 FQNEAQ (reference sequence).

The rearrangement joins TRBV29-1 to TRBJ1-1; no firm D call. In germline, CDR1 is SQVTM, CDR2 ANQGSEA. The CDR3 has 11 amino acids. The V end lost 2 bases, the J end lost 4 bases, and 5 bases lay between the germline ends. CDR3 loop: CSVERFTEAFF. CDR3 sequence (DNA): TGCAGCGTTGAAAGGTTCACTGAAGCTTTCTTT.

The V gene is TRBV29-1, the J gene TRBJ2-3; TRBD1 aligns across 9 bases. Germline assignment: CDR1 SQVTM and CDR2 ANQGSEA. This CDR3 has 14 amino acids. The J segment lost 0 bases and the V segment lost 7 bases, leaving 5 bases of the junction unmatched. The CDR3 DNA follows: TGCAGCGGACGGACAGGGGCTAGCACAGATACGCAGTATTTT. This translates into CSGRTGASTDTQYF.

The CDR3 region is CASSPYGTGSLSYGYTF. For the CDR3, the DNA is TGTGCCAGCAGCCCCTACGGGACAGGGTCTCTAAGCTATGGCTACACCTTC. The V call is TRBV27, the J call TRBJ1-2, with 9 positions matching TRBD1. The CDR3 extends over 17 amino acids. The ends lost 6 bases at V and 4 bases at J; junction bases unmatched: 15. Germline V gives CDR1 MNHEY, CDR2 SMNVEV (reference sequence).

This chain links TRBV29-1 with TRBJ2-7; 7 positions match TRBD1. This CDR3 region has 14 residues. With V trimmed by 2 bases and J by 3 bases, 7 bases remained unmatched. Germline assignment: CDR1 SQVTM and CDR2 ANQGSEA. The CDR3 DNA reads TGCAGCGTTGAACTACAGGGGAGAAACTACGAGCAGTACTTC. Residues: CSVELQGRNYEQYF.

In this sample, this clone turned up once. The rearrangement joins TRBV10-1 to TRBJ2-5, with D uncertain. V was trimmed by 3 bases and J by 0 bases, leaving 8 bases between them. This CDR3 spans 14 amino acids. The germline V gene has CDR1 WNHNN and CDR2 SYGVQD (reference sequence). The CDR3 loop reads CASSDSTNQETQYF. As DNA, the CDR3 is TGCGCCAGCAGTGACAGTACTAACCAAGAGACCCAGTACTTC.

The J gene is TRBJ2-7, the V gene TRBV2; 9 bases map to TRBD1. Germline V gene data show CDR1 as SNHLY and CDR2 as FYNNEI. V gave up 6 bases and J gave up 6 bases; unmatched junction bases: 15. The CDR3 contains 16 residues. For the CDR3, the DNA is TGTGCCAGCAGCCCTATATCCGGGACAGGGTACGGCGAGCAGTACTTC. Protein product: CASSPISGTGYGEQYF.

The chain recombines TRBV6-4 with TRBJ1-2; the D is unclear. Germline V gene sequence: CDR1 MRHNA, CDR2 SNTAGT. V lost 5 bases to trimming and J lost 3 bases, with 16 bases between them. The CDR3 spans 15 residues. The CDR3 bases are TGTGCCAGCAGTAACGTTAGTGAGGGCTACTATGGCTACACCTTC. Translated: CASSNVSEGYYGYTF.

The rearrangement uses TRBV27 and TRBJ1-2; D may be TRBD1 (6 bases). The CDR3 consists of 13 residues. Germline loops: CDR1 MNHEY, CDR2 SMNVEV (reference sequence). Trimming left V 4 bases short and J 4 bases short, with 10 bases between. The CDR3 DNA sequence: TGTGCCAGCAGTTACCGGGACACCTATGGCTACACCTTC. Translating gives CASSYRDTYGYTF.

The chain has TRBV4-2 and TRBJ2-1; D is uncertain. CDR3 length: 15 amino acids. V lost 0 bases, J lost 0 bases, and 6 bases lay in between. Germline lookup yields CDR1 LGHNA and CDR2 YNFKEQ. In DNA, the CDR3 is TGTGCCAGCAGCCAAGACTACCTCTCCTACAATGAGCAGTTCTTC. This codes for CASSQDYLSYNEQFF.

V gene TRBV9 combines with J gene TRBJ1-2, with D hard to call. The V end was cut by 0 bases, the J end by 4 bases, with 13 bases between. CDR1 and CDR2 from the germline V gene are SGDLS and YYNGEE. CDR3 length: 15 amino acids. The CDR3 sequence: CASSVAAGKSYGYTF. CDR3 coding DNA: TGTGCCAGCAGCGTAGCTGCAGGAAAGAGCTATGGCTACACCTTC.